A selection of T cell receptor beta chains follows, all from one sample in a study of CD8+ T cells in alopecia areata. TCRdb's table, derived via immunoSEQ multiplex PCR, lists solely in-frame clones and lacks some. In the table there are around 100,000 clones, 41% of which are singletons. The sequenced material came from CD4+ T cells sorted from blood. All receptors come from a human donor with alopecia areata. Each CDR3 is given with its conserved first and last residue. The D gene is left open where the match is weak. The size entry is marked missing in some rows and otherwise reads once, few, many or a size class.

J gene	clone size	V gene	D gene	CDR3 protein	CDR3 DNA
TRBJ1-1	NA	TRBV19	TRBD1	CASSLTGQAEAFF	TGTGCCAGTAGCCTGACAGGACAGGCTGAAGCTTTCTTT
TRBJ2-3	NA	TRBV5-6	NA	CASSLVQVRSTDTQYF	TGTGCCAGCAGCTTGGTTCAGGTCCGAAGCACAGATACGCAGTATTTT
TRBJ2-7	NA	TRBV23-1	NA	CASPHWDTGYEQYF	TGCGCCAGCCCCCATTGGGACACGGGATACGAGCAGTACTTC
TRBJ2-6	NA	TRBV4-2	TRBD1	CASSQETGYGANVLTF	TGTGCCAGCAGCCAAGAGACAGGGTATGGGGCCAACGTCCTGACTTTC
TRBJ2-1	NA	TRBV30	NA	CAWSVGSVYNEQFF	TGTGCCTGGAGTGTGGGGAGCGTATACAATGAGCAGTTCTTC
TRBJ2-1	NA	TRBV7-2	NA	CASSPLVMGNEQFF	TGTGCCAGCAGCCCCCTGGTGATGGGCAATGAGCAGTTCTTC
TRBJ2-5	few	TRBV6-6	NA	CASSAAAGETQYF	TGTGCCAGCAGTGCCGCGGCGGGAGAGACCCAGTACTTC
TRBJ2-7	NA	TRBV11-2	NA	CASSFQGDEQYF	TGTGCCAGCAGCTTTCAAGGCGACGAGCAGTACTTC
TRBJ2-4	many	TRBV7-2	TRBD1	CASSLGQGTAKNIQYF	TGTGCCAGCAGCTTAGGACAGGGGACGGCCAAAAACATTCAGTACTTC
TRBJ1-5	few	TRBV27	NA	CASSKLGNQPQHF	TGTGCCAGCAGTAAACTCGGCAATCAGCCCCAGCATTTT
TRBJ1-5	NA	TRBV19	NA	CASSNLIPGQPQHF	TGTGCCAGTAGTAACCTCATCCCGGGTCAGCCCCAGCATTTT
TRBJ2-1	few	TRBV19	TRBD1	CASSMTGDYNEQFF	TGTGCCAGTAGTATGACAGGGGATTACAATGAGCAGTTCTTC
TRBJ1-6	NA	TRBV6-5	NA	CASSYSIGYNSPLHF	TGTGCCAGCAGTTACTCGATTGGGTATAATTCACCCCTCCACTTT
TRBJ2-3	few	TRBV7-2	TRBD1	CASSTTGNTDTQYF	TGTGCCAGCAGCACGACAGGGAACACAGATACGCAGTATTTT
TRBJ2-4	NA	TRBV6-5	NA	CASSWTGGVNIQYF	TGTGCCAGCAGTTGGACTGGGGGAGTTAACATTCAGTACTTC
TRBJ1-2	NA	TRBV30	TRBD1	CAQFHLGDRVGFNYGYTF	TGTGCCCAGTTCCATCTCGGGGACAGGGTAGGTTTTAACTATGGCTACACCTTC
TRBJ1-1	NA	TRBV29-1	TRBD1	CSVGDRGGITEAFF	TGCAGCGTTGGAGACAGGGGGGGAATCACTGAAGCTTTCTTT
TRBJ1-1	NA	TRBV4-1	NA	CASSQVRLGIGVNTEAFF	TGCGCCAGCAGCCAAGTTCGGCTAGGGATCGGCGTGAACACTGAAGCTTTCTTT
TRBJ2-1	NA	TRBV28	NA	CASSSPGTLHNEQFF	TGTGCCAGCAGTTCCCCCGGGACACTTCACAATGAGCAGTTCTTC
TRBJ2-3	few	TRBV5-1	NA	CASSRGRTDTQYF	TGCGCCAGCAGCCGGGGGCGGACAGATACGCAGTATTTT
TRBJ2-5	few	TRBV7-9	NA	CASSLVSRQETQYF	TGTGCCAGCAGCTTAGTTAGCAGGCAAGAGACCCAGTACTTC
TRBJ2-5	NA	TRBV15	NA	CATSVGADQETQYF	TGTGCCACCAGCGTGGGGGCAGATCAAGAGACCCAGTACTTC
TRBJ2-7	NA	TRBV28	NA	CASSFWRGSSYEQYF	TGTGCCAGCAGTTTTTGGCGGGGCAGCTCCTACGAGCAGTACTTC
TRBJ2-7	NA	TRBV5-1	TRBD2	CASSAGPSGYEQYF	TGCGCCAGCAGCGCCGGCCCTAGCGGATACGAGCAGTACTTC
TRBJ1-3	NA	TRBV30	NA	CAWRTDSGNTIYF	TGTGCCTGGAGGACAGACTCTGGAAACACCATATATTTT
TRBJ1-1	few	TRBV30	NA	CAWTFGGGTEAFF	TGTGCCTGGACATTTGGGGGAGGGACTGAAGCTTTCTTT
TRBJ1-5	NA	TRBV6-5	NA	CASLTVGQPQHF	TGTGCCAGCCTTACTGTGGGTCAGCCCCAGCATTTT
TRBJ2-4	few	TRBV2	NA	CASSGSPPYPYF	TGTGCCAGCAGTGGTTCACCACCATATCCGTACTTC
TRBJ2-1	few	TRBV7-2	TRBD2	CASRRLAGGREQFF	TGTGCCAGCCGGAGACTAGCGGGGGGGCGAGAGCAGTTCTTC
TRBJ2-3	NA	TRBV5-1	TRBD2	CASSPGLAGGGDTQYF	TGCGCCAGCAGCCCGGGACTAGCGGGAGGAGGAGATACGCAGTATTTT
TRBJ1-4	few	TRBV28	TRBD1	CASSRQGNFNEKLFF	TGTGCCAGCAGCCGACAGGGTAACTTCAACGAAAAACTGTTTTTT
TRBJ2-7	few	TRBV7-9	NA	CASSPRLTGYEQYF	TGTGCCAGCAGCCCAAGGTTGACGGGCTACGAGCAGTACTTC
TRBJ1-2	NA	TRBV29-1	NA	CSVGGDFGYGYTF	TGCAGCGTGGGGGGGGACTTTGGTTATGGCTACACCTTC
TRBJ2-7	NA	TRBV6-1	NA	CASSMIQGPEQYF	TGTGCCAGCAGTATGATACAAGGGCCCGAGCAGTACTTC
TRBJ2-7	NA	TRBV7-9	TRBD2	CASTRTSGNTYEQYF	TGTGCCAGCACCCGGACTAGCGGAAATACCTACGAGCAGTACTTC
TRBJ2-7	NA	TRBV28	NA	CASSFGEQYF	TGTGCCAGCAGTTTCGGAGAGCAGTACTTC
TRBJ2-3	NA	TRBV5-1	TRBD2	CASSQGLAGGTDTQYF	TGCGCCAGCAGCCAAGGACTAGCGGGGGGCACAGATACGCAGTATTTT
TRBJ1-1	few	TRBV14	TRBD1	CASSQIDRDGTEAFF	TGTGCCAGCAGCCAAATCGACAGGGACGGCACTGAAGCTTTCTTT
TRBJ2-1	NA	TRBV6-5	NA	CASSPVGLGHNEQFF	TGTGCCAGCAGCCCCGTGGGGCTAGGACACAATGAGCAGTTCTTC
TRBJ1-4	NA	TRBV15	TRBD1	CATSRTTGEPEKLFF	TGTGCCACCAGCAGAACAACAGGGGAACCTGAAAAACTGTTTTTT
TRBJ1-6	few	TRBV19	NA	CASSQAFGSPLHF	TGTGCCAGTAGTCAGGCCTTCGGGTCACCCCTCCACTTT
TRBJ2-1	NA	TRBV6-5	NA	CASSGSSYNEQFF	TGTGCCAGCAGTGGGAGTTCCTACAATGAGCAGTTCTTC
TRBJ2-7	few	TRBV29-1	TRBD2	CSVVPRLAGSYEQYF	TGCAGCGTTGTGCCGAGACTAGCGGGCAGCTACGAGCAGTACTTC
TRBJ1-5	once	TRBV30	TRBD1	CAWSEDRGLQPQHF	TGTGCCTGGAGTGAGGACAGGGGGCTTCAGCCCCAGCATTTT
TRBJ2-1	few	TRBV18	TRBD1	CASSPRTGMSNEQFF	TGTGCCAGCTCACCACGGACAGGGATGAGCAATGAGCAGTTCTTC
TRBJ2-2	few	TRBV30	NA	CAWRQGFGELFF	TGTGCCTGGAGGCAGGGATTCGGGGAGCTGTTTTTT
TRBJ2-5	few	TRBV28	NA	CASGLVETQYF	TGTGCCAGCGGGTTGGTTGAGACCCAGTACTTC
TRBJ2-7	few	TRBV14	NA	CASSPAYEQYF	TGTGCCAGCAGCCCAGCCTACGAGCAGTACTTC
TRBJ2-4	once	TRBV6-5	NA	CAIRPQGTHIQYF	TGTGCCATCAGACCACAGGGCACGCACATTCAGTACTTC
TRBJ1-3	NA	TRBV29-1	NA	CSAQPISGNTIYF	TGCAGCGCGCAGCCCATCTCTGGAAACACCATATATTTT
TRBJ2-5	NA	TRBV28	NA	CASSLFQTGSGKTQYF	TGTGCCAGCAGTTTATTTCAGACAGGAAGCGGGAAGACCCAGTACTTC
TRBJ2-1	few	TRBV14	TRBD1	CASSKPGQVRNNEQFF	TGTGCCAGCAGCAAACCGGGACAGGTTCGGAACAATGAGCAGTTCTTC
TRBJ2-1	NA	TRBV6-6	TRBD2	CATSRTSGNNEQFF	TGTGCCACGAGCCGGACTAGCGGAAACAATGAGCAGTTCTTC